The clone carrying this TCR beta chain was picked up many times. Its target is not known. Researchers amplified the TCR beta CDR3 regions from RNA transcripts. TCR CDR3 regions were first amplified by RT-PCR with HTBI primers. In TCRdb, the multiplex PCR reads were re-called with MiXCR into one record per CDR3 protein. The data show about 420,000 distinct CDR3 sequences, about a sixth seen once. The data are from a study of T cells in Graves' hyperthyroidism and ophthalmopathy. This CDR3 has 16 amino acids. The V and J ends lost 2 bases and 8 bases respectively, with 18 bases between them. Germline lookup yields CDR1 MDHEN and CDR2 SYDVKM. General study points: Model output signaled ophthalmopathy a median approximately 6 months ahead of onset.

The receptor was isolated from a woman between 18 and 30 years old with Graves' hyperthyroidism. Specimen: blood. The chain combines TRBV28 with TRBJ1-4; D possibly corresponds to TRBD1 (6 bases). The CDR3 region has the DNA TGTGCCAGCAGTTTAGGTTGGCAGGGGAGGGACGAAAAACTGTTTTTT. As protein: CASSLGWQGRDEKLFF.